This T cell receptor beta chain came from a study of blood T cell repertoires in COVID-19. Assay: immunoSEQ multiplex PCR; the TCRdb copy retains only in-frame clones and omits some. Here the sample spans about 300,000 clones, just over 90% being singletons. CDR1 and CDR2 (germline): SQVTM, ANQGSEA. V was pared by 5 bases and J by 1 base, with 9 bases between. The CDR3 sequence is 13 residues long. The chain links TRBV29-1 to TRBJ1-5, with D perhaps matching TRBD1 (5 bases). The sample consisted of peripheral blood. This receptor was obtained from a woman in her twenties or thirties with COVID-19, enrolled during active disease. Here the CDR3 reads CSVLTASNQPQHF. In DNA, the CDR3 is TGCAGCGTTCTGACAGCCAGCAATCAGCCCCAGCATTTT.